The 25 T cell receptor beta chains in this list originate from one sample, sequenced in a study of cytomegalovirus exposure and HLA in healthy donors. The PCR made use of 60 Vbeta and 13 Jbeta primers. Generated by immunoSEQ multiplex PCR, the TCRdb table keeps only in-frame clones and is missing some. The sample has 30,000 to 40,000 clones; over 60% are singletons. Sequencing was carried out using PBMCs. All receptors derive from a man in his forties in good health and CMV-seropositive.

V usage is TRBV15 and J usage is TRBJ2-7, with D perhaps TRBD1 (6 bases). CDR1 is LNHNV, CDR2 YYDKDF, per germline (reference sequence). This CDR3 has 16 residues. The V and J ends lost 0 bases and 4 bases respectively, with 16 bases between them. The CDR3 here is CATSRDRRQGIYEQYF. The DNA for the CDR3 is TGTGCCACCAGCAGAGATAGGCGTCAGGGGATATACGAGCAGTACTTC.

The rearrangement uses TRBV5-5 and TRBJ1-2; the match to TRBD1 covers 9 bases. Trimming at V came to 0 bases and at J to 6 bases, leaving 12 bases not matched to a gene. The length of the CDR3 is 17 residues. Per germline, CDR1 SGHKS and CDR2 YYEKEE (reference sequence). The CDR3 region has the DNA TGTGCCAGCAGCTTGGGGCCGAGGACAGGGGCCGGGGATGGCTACACCTTC. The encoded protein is CASSLGPRTGAGDGYTF.

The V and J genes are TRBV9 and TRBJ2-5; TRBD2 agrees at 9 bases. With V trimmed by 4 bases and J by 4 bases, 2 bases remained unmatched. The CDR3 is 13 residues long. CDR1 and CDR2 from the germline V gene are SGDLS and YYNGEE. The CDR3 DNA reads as TGTGCCAGCAGCACACTAGCGGGAGAGACCCAGTACTTC. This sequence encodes CASSTLAGETQYF.

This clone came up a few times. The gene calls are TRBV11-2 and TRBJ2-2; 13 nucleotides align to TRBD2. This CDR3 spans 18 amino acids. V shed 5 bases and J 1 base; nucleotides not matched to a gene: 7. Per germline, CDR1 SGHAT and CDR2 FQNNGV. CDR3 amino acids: CASSPWGLAGLNTGELFF. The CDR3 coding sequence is TGTGCCAGCAGCCCCTGGGGACTAGCGGGATTGAACACCGGGGAGCTGTTTTTT.

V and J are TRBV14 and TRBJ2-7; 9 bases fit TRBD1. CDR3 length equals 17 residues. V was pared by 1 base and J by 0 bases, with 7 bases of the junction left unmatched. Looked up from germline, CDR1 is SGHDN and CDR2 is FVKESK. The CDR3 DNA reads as TGTGCCAGCAGCCAAGGCCCTCGGGACAGGGTCTCCTACGAGCAGTACTTC. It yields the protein CASSQGPRDRVSYEQYF. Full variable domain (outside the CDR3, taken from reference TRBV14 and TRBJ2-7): EAGVTQFPSHSVIEKGQTVTLRCDPISGHDNLYWYRRVMGKEIKFLLHFVKESKQDESGMPNNRFLAERTGGTYSTLKVQPAELEDSGVYFCASSQGPRDRVSYEQYFGPGTRLTVT.

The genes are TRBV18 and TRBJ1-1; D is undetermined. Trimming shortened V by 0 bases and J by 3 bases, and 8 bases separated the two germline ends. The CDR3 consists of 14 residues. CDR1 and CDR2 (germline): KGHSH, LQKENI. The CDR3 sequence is CASSPPEGDTEAFF. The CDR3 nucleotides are TGTGCCAGCTCACCACCGGAGGGAGACACTGAAGCTTTCTTT.

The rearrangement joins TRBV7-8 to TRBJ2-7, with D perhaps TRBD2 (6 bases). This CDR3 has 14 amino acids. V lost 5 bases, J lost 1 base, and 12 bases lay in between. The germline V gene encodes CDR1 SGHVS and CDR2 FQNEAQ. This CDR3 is CASSLSSVSYEQYF. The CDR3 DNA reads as TGTGCCAGCAGCCTCTCTAGCGTTTCCTACGAGCAGTACTTC.

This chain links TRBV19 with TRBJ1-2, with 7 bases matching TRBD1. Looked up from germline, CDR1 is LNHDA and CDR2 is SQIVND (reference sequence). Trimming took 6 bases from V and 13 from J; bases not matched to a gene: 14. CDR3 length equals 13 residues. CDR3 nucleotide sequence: TGTGCCAGTAGCATGGGGGACAGTCCCGCTCTCACCTTC. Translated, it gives CASSMGDSPALTF.

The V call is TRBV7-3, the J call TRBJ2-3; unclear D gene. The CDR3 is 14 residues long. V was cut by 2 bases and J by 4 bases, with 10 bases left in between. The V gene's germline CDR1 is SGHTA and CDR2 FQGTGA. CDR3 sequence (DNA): TGTGCCAGCAGCTTACGCCCTATGGCAGATACGCAGTATTTT. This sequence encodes CASSLRPMADTQYF.

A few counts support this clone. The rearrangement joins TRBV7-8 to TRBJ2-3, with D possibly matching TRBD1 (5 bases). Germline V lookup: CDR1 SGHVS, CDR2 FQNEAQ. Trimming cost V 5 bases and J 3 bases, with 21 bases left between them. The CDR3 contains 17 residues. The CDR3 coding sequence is TGTGCCAGCAGCCTAGGGGTTTTCGCGGTAAAGACAGATACGCAGTATTTT. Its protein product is CASSLGVFAVKTDTQYF.

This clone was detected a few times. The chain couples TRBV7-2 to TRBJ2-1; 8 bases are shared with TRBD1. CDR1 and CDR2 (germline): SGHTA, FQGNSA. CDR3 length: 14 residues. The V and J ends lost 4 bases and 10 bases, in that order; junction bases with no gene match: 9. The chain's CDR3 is CASSSNRQGREQFF. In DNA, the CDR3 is TGTGCCAGCAGCTCCAACCGACAGGGGCGAGAGCAGTTCTTC.

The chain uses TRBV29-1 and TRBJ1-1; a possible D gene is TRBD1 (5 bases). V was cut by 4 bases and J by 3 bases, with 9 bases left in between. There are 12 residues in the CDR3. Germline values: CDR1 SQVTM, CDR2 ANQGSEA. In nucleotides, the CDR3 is TGCAGCGTTGGGGGGAGGGACACTGAAGCTTTCTTT. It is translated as CSVGGRDTEAFF.

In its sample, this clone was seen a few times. CDR3 protein: CASTTGRGGNQPQHF. The CDR3 DNA reads as TGTGCCAGCACCACAGGTAGGGGTGGCAATCAGCCCCAGCATTTT. V and J are TRBV6-6 and TRBJ1-5, with TRBD1 as a possible D gene (5 bases). The CDR3 runs to 15 residues. V was shortened by 7 bases and J by 2 bases, with 15 bases between the two germline ends. Germline-derived CDR1 and CDR2 are MNHNY and SVGAGI (reference sequence).

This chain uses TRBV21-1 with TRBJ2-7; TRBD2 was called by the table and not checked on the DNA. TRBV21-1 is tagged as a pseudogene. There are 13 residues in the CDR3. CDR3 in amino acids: CASSREGNYEQYF. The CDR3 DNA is TGTGCCAGCAGCCGGGAGGGGAACTACGAGCAGTACTTC.

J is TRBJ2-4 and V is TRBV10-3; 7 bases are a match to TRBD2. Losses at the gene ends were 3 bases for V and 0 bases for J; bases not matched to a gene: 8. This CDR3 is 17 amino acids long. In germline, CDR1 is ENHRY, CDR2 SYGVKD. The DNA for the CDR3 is TGTGCCATCAGTGACCCTAGCGGTGAAGTAGCCAAAAACATTCAGTACTTC. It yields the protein CAISDPSGEVAKNIQYF.

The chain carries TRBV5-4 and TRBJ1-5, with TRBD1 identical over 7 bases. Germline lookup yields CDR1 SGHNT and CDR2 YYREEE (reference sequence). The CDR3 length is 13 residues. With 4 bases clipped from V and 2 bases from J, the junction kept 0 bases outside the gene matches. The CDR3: CASSTGGNQPQHF. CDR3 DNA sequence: TGTGCCAGCAGCACAGGGGGCAATCAGCCCCAGCATTTT.

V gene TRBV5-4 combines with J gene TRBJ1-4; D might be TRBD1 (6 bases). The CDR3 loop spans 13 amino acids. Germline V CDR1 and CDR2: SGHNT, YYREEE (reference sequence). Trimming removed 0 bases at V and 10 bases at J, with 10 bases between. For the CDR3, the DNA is TGTGCCAGCAGCTTGGACAGGGTTGGAAAACTGTTTTTT. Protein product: CASSLDRVGKLFF.

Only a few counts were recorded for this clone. This CDR3 reads CASSYGKGSKAFF. The CDR3 DNA reads TGTGCCAGCAGTTACGGGAAAGGGAGTAAGGCTTTCTTT. This sequence joins TRBV6-5 and TRBJ1-1, with D hard to call. The V end lost 2 bases, the J end lost 11 bases, and 15 bases lay between the germline ends. The CDR3 is 13 amino acids. Germline CDR1 MNHEY, CDR2 SVGAGI.

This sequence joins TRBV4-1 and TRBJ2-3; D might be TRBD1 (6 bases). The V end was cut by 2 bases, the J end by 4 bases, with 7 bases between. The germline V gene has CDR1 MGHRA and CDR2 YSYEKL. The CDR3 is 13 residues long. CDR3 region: CASSQRQADTQYF. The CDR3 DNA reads TGCGCCAGCAGCCAACGACAGGCAGATACGCAGTATTTT.

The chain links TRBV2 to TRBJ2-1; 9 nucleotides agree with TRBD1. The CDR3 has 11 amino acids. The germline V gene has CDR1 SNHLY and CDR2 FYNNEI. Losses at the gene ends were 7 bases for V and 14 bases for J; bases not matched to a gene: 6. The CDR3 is CASKQGAGEFF. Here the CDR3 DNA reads TGTGCCAGCAAACAGGGGGCTGGTGAGTTCTTC.

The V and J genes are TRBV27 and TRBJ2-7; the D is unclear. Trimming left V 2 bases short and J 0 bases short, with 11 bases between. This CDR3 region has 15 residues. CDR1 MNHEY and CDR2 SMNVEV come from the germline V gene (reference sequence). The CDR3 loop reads CASSLRPQSSYEQYF. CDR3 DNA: TGTGCCAGCAGTTTAAGGCCACAGAGCTCCTACGAGCAGTACTTC.

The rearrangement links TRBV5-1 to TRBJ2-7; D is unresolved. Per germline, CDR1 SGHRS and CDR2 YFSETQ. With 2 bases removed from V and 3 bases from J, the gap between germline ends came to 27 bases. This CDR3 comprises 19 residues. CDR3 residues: CASSLNPSLVPSPYYEQYF. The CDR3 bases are TGCGCCAGCAGCTTAAACCCTAGTTTAGTCCCCTCCCCCTACTACGAGCAGTACTTC.

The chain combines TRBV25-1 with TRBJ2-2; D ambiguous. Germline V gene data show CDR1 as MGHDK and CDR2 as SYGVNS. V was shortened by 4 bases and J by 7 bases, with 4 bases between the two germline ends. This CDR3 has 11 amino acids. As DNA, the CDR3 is TGTGCCAGCAGTGGAGGCGGGGAGCTGTTTTTT. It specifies CASSGGGELFF.

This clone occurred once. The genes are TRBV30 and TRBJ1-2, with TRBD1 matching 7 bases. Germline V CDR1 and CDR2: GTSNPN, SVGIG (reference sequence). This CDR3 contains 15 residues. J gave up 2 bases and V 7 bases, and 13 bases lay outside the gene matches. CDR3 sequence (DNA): TGTGCCTCCCCCAACGCCGGGGGACAGAACTATGGCTACACCTTC. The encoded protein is CASPNAGGQNYGYTF.

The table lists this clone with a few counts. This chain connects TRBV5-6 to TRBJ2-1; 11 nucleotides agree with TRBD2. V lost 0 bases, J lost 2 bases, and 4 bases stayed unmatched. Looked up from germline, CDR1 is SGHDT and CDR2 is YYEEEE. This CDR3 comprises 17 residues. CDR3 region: CASSLDLAGGAYNEQFF. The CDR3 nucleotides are TGTGCCAGCAGCTTGGATCTAGCGGGGGGTGCCTACAATGAGCAGTTCTTC.